This TCR beta chain is drawn from a study of blood T cell repertoires in COVID-19. Study in general: Researchers got acute and convalescent COVID-19 samples from the United States, Italy and Spain. From T cells, B-cell-depleted T cells, or PBMCs came the material, which was cDNA or gDNA.

The CDR3 length is 16 residues. After removal of 0 bases from V and 5 bases from J, the junction contained 8 bases not matched to a gene. Germline lookup yields CDR1 ENHRY and CDR2 SYGVKD. Measured with immunoSEQ multiplex PCR; TCRdb has only the in-frame clones, and not every one. The table records about 170,000 clones, 85% to 90% of them present only once. The sample consisted of peripheral blood. The clonotype originates from a man aged 45-65 years who had recovered from COVID-19. The V and J genes are TRBV10-3 and TRBJ2-7, with 9 bases lining up with TRBD2. CDR3 sequence reads: CAISESAGLASHEQYF. The CDR3 region has the DNA TGTGCCATCAGTGAGTCGGCGGGACTAGCTTCCCACGAGCAGTACTTC.